This TCR beta chain was identified in a study of T cells in Graves' hyperthyroidism and ophthalmopathy. In this sample, this clonotype turned up many times. The investigators amplified TCR beta CDR3 regions from RNA transcripts. First-round RT-PCR of the TCR CDR3 relied on the HTBI primer set. TCRdb processed the multiplex PCR reads anew with MiXCR; each CDR3 protein has one entry. The table has more than 150,000 distinct CDR3 sequences, over 15% seen once. V lost 4 bases, J lost 4 bases, and 6 bases stayed unmatched. The CDR3 is made up of 14 amino acids. The receptor's source is a woman aged 45-65 years with Graves' hyperthyroidism. This sequence joins TRBV12-3 or TRBV12-4 and TRBJ1-2, with 7 bases fitting TRBD1. The sample comprised blood. The DNA for the CDR3 is TGTGCCAGCAGTTCCGGGACAGTCGCCTATGGCTACACCTTC. Its translation: CASSSGTVAYGYTF.